The entry below describes one TCR beta chain. Antigen specificity is unknown. This specimen comes from a study of tumor-infiltrating lymphocytes in primary liver carcinoma. Study background: Tissue type made little difference to sample yields of roughly 3.5 to 8 million productive TCRbeta reads. Findings of the study overall: Top clones occupying all five tumor regions numbered only about 7-24%. Lesser overlap characterized tumor-adjacent and tumor-blood pairs relative to tumor region pairs.

Co-extracted RNA and DNA came from about 19-30 mg of unsorted bulk tissue. Every tumor sample held more than 85% viable tumor cells. Using a constant-region primer together with ProtoScript II reverse transcriptase, TCR beta cDNA was made from roughly 520 ng of total RNA. Libraries covering TCR beta were generated through three nested multiplex PCR rounds (using a slightly modified ARM-PCR). TRBV1-TRBV30 forward and Cbeta reverse primers drove the first two approximately 10-cycle rounds. TCRdb re-derived calls from the multiplex PCR reads in MiXCR, one entry per CDR3 protein. The data hold approximately 37,000 distinct CDR3 sequences, with over 65% observed a single time. The length of the CDR3 is 13 residues. V gave up 3 bases and J gave up 16 bases, with 18 bases separating them. CDR1 and CDR2 from the germline V gene are LGHNA and YNFKEQ.

The sample comprised liver tumor tissue from sampling region 4. Subset of the sample: tumor region T4, right-lateral pole. The receptor was isolated from a man aged 40-55 years with primary liver carcinoma and hepatitis B virus infection. The chain is built from TRBV4-2 and TRBJ1-4; D is undetermined. DNA of the CDR3: TGTGCCAGCAGCCAGCCTCACCGTGAAAGACCGTTTTTT. Protein product: CASSQPHRERPFF.